This T cell receptor beta chain was recovered during a study of OX40 agonist ivuxolimab in advanced cancers. This CDR3 region has 18 residues. The germline gives CDR1 SGHDN, CDR2 FVKESK. V dropped 3 bases and J dropped 0 bases, with 18 bases sitting between them. Generated by immunoSEQ multiplex PCR, the TCRdb table keeps only in-frame clones and is missing some. The data contain just under 60,000 clones, approximately 91% of them seen just once; the ten biggest clones take up 3% to 4.5%. This chain connects TRBV14 to TRBJ2-1, with D perhaps matching TRBD2 (6 bases). The sequencing here drew on CD4+ or CD8+ T cells sorted from blood, taken in a trial of the OX40 agonist ivuxolimab. The receptor's source is an adult with an advanced solid tumor such as melanoma, head and neck, liver or kidney cancer. CDR3 loop: CASSHRRVRVSSYNEQFF. As DNA, the CDR3 is TGTGCCAGCAGCCATAGGAGGGTTCGGGTAAGCTCCTACAATGAGCAGTTCTTC.